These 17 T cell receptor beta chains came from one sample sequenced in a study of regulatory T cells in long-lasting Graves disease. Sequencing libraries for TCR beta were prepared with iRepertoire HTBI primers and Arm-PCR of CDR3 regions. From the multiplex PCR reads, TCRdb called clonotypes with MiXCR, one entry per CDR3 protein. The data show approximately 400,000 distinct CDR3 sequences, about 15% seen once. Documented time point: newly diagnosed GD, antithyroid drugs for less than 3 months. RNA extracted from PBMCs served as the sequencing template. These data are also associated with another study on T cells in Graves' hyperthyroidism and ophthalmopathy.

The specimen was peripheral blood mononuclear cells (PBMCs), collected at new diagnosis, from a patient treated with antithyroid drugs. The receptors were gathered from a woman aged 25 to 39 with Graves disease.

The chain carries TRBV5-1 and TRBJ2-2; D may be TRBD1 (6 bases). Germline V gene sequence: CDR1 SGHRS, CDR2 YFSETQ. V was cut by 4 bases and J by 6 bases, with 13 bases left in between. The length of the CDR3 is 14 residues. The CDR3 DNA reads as TGCGCCAGCAGCGGACAGACCGGGGCCGGGGAGCTGTTTTTT. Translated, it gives CASSGQTGAGELFF. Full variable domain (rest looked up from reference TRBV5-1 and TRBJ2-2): KAGVTQTPRYLIKTRGQQVTLSCSPISGHRSVSWYQQTPGQGLQFLFEYFSETQRNKGNFPGRFSGRQFSNSRSEMNVSTLELGDSALYLCASSGQTGAGELFFGEGSRLTVL.

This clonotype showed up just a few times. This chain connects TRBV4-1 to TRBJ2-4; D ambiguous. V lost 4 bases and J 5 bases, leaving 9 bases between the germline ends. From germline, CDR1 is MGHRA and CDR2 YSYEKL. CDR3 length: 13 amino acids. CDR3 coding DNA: TGCGCCAGCAGCCGTCTCATCGAAAACATTCAGTACTTC. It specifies CASSRLIENIQYF.

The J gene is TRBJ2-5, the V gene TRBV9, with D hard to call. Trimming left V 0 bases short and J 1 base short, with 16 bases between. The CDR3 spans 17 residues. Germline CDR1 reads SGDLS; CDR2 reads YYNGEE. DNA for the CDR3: TGTGCCAGCAGCGTAGCCCCCCGTAGTGACTTCCAAGAGACCCAGTACTTC. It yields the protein CASSVAPRSDFQETQYF.

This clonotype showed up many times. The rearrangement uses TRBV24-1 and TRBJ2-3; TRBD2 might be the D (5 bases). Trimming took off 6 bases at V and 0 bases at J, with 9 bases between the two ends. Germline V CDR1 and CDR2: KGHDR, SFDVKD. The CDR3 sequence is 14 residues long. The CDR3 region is CATSRGISTDTQYF. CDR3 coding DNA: TGTGCCACCAGTCGAGGGATCAGCACAGATACGCAGTATTTT.

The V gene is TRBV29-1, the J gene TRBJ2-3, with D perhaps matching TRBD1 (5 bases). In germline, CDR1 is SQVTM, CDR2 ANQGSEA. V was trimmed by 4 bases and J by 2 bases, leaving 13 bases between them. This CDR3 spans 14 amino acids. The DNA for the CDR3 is TGCAGCGTTGTCCCAGGGCCCTACACAGATACGCAGTATTTT. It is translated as CSVVPGPYTDTQYF.

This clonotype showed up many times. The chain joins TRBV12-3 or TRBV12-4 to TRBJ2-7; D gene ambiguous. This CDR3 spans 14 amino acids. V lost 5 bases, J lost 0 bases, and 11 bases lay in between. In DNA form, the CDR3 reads TGTGCCAGCAGTGACGTGCCTTCCTCCTACGAGCAGTACTTC. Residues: CASSDVPSSYEQYF.

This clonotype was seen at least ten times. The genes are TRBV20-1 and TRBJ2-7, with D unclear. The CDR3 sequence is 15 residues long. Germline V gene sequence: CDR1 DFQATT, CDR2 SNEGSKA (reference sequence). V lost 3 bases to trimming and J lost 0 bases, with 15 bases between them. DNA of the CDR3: TGCAGTGCTAGTAGTCCTTTGCGCTACTCCTACGAGCAGTACTTC. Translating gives CSASSPLRYSYEQYF.

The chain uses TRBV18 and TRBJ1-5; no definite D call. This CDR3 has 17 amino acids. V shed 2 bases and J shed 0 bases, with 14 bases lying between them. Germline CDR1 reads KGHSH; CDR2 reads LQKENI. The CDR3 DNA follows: TGTGCCAGCTCACCAAAGTTGGAAGGCCATAGCAATCAGCCCCAGCATTTT. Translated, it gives CASSPKLEGHSNQPQHF. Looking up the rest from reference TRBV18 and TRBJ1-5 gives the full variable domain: NAGVMQNPRHLVRRRGQEARLRCSPMKGHSHVYWYRQLPEEGLKFMVYLQKENIIDESGMPKERFSAEFPKEGPSILRIQQVVRGDSAAYFCASSPKLEGHSNQPQHFGDGTRLSIL.

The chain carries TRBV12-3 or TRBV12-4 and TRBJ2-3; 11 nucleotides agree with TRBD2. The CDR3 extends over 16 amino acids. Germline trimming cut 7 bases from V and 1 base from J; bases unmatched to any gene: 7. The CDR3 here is CASIPTSGMGTDTQYF. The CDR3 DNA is TGTGCCAGCATCCCGACTAGCGGGATGGGCACAGATACGCAGTATTTT.

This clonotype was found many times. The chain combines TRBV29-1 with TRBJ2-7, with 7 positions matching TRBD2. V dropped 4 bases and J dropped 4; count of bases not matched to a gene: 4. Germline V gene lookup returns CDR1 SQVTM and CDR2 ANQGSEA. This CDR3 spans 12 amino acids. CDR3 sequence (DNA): TGCAGCGTTGCGCCTAGCGGTTACGAGCAGTACTTC. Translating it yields CSVAPSGYEQYF.

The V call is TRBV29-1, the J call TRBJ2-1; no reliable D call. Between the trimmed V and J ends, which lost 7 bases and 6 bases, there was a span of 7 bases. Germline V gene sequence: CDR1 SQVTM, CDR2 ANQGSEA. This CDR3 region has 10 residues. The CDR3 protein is CSAGANEQFF. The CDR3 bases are TGCAGCGCCGGAGCCAATGAGCAGTTCTTC.

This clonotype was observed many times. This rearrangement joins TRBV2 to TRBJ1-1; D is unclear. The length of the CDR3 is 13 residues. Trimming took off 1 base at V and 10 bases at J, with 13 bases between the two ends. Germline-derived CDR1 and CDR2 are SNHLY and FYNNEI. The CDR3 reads CASSEEVTKRAFF. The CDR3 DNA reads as TGTGCCAGCAGTGAAGAAGTCACCAAAAGAGCTTTCTTT.

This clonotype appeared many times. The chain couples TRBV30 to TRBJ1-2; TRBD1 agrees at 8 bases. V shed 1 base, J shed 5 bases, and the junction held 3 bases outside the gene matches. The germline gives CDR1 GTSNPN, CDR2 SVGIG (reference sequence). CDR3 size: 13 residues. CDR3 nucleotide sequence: TGTGCCTGGAGTGCGACAGGGGCTTATGGCTACACCTTC. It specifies CAWSATGAYGYTF.

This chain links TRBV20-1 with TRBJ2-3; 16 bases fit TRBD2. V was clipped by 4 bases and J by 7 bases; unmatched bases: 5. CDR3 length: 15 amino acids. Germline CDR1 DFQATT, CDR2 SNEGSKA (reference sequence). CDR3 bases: TGCAGTGCTACCGGGACTAGCGGGAGGGGAAATACGCAGTATTTT. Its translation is CSATGTSGRGNTQYF.

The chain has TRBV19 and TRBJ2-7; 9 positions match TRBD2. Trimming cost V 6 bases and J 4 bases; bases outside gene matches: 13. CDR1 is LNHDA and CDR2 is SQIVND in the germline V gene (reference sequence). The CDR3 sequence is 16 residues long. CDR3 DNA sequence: TGTGCCAGTAGGAAGGGGGCCTTAGCGGGAGTTTACGAGCAGTACTTC. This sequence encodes CASRKGALAGVYEQYF.

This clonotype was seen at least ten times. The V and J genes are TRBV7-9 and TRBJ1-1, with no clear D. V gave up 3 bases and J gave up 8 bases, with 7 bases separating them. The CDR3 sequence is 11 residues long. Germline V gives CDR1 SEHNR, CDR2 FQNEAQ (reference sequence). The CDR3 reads CASSFDLEAFF. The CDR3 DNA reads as TGTGCCAGCAGCTTCGACCTAGAAGCTTTCTTT. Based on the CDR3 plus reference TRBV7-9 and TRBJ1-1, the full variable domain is DTGVSQNPRHKITKRGQNVTFRCDPISEHNRLYWYRQTLGQGPEFLTYFQNEAQLEKSRLLSDRFSAERPKGSFSTLEIQRTEQGDSAMYLCASSFDLEAFFGQGTRLTVV.

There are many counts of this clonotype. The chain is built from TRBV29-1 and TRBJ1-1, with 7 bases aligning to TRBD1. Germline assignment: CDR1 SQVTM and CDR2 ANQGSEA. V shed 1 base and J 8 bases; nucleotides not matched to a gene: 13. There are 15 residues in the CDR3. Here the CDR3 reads CSVEGGGARRGEAFF. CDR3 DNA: TGCAGCGTTGAAGGAGGGGGCGCAAGGAGAGGCGAAGCTTTCTTT.